A selection of T cell receptor beta chains follows, all from one sample in a study of cytomegalovirus exposure and HLA in healthy donors. Sequencing was performed with immunoSEQ multiplex PCR; in TCRdb, only in-frame clones are kept and a portion is missing. The table records around 170,000 clones, 77% of them present only once. Sequencing was done on a sample of PBMCs. The receptor set was obtained from a young man in good health and CMV-seronegative. The CDR3 runs from the conserved cysteine through the conserved F or W. D genes are given only for firm matches. Rows give clone size only sometimes, using once, few, many, or a class for an expanded clone.

abundance: -; j_gene: TRBJ2-7; v_gene: TRBV30; d_gene: TRBD1; CDR3nt: TGTGCCTGGAGTGTGGGACAGGGGGTCAACGAGCAGTACTTC; CDR3aa: CAWSVGQGVNEQYF
abundance: -; j_gene: TRBJ2-1; v_gene: TRBV6-1; d_gene: TRBD2; CDR3nt: TGTGCCAGCAGTGGGACTAGCGGGAGCTCAAATGAGCAGTTCTTC; CDR3aa: CASSGTSGSSNEQFF
abundance: -; j_gene: TRBJ1-2; v_gene: TRBV29-1; d_gene: TRBD1; CDR3nt: TGCAGCGTTAGGGACAGGGGGTCGGGTGGCTACACCTTC; CDR3aa: CSVRDRGSGGYTF
abundance: -; j_gene: TRBJ2-1; v_gene: TRBV12-5; d_gene: -; CDR3nt: TGTGCTAGTGGTTTGGTATGGGGGGATGAGCAGTTCTTC; CDR3aa: CASGLVWGDEQFF
abundance: -; j_gene: TRBJ1-1; v_gene: TRBV7-2; d_gene: TRBD1; CDR3nt: TGTGCCAGCAGCTTAACACCTGGGACAGGGGGCACTGAAGCTTTCTTT; CDR3aa: CASSLTPGTGGTEAFF
abundance: once; j_gene: TRBJ2-7; v_gene: TRBV5-6; d_gene: TRBD2; CDR3nt: TGTGCCAGCAGCTCTGGGACCGGGACTACAAACACCTACGAGCAGTACTTC; CDR3aa: CASSSGTGTTNTYEQYF
abundance: -; j_gene: TRBJ2-5; v_gene: TRBV4-2; d_gene: TRBD2; CDR3nt: TGTGCCAGCCGGACTAGCGGGGGTGGGACCCAGTACTTC; CDR3aa: CASRTSGGGTQYF
abundance: -; j_gene: TRBJ1-6; v_gene: TRBV7-8; d_gene: -; CDR3nt: TGTGCCAGCAGCTTAGTAGGGAGGGGTAATTCACCCCTCCACTTT; CDR3aa: CASSLVGRGNSPLHF
abundance: few; j_gene: TRBJ1-3; v_gene: TRBV4-2; d_gene: -; CDR3nt: TGTGCCAGCAGCCAGTCCGCGGGGGGCGGAAACACCATATATTTT; CDR3aa: CASSQSAGGGNTIYF
abundance: once; j_gene: TRBJ2-7; v_gene: TRBV7-2; d_gene: -; CDR3nt: TGTGCCAGCAGCCCGTGGGGGGGGCCCGATTACGAGCAGTACTTC; CDR3aa: CASSPWGGPDYEQYF
abundance: few; j_gene: TRBJ1-1; v_gene: TRBV6-5; d_gene: -; CDR3nt: TGTGCCAGCAGTTATAGGGGGTTGACTGAAGCTTTCTTT; CDR3aa: CASSYRGLTEAFF